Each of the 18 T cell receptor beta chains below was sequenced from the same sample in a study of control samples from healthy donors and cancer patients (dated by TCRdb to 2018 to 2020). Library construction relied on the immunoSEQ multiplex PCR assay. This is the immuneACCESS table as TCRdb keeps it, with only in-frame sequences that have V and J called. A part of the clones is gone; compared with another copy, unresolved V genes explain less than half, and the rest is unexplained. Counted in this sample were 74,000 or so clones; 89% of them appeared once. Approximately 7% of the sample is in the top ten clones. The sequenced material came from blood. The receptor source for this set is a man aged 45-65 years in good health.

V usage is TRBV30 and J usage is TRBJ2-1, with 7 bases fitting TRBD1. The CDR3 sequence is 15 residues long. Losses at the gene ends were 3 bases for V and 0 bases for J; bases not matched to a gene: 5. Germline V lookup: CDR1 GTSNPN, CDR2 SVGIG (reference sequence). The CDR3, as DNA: TGTGCCTGGAGCGGGACAGCTAGCTCCTACAATGAGCAGTTCTTC. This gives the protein CAWSGTASSYNEQFF.

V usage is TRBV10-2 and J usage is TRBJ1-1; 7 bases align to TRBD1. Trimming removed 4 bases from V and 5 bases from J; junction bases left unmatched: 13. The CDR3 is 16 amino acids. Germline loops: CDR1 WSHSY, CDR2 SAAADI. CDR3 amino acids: CASSAYRGGLVTEAFF. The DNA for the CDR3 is TGCGCCAGCAGTGCGTACAGGGGAGGGCTGGTAACTGAAGCTTTCTTT.

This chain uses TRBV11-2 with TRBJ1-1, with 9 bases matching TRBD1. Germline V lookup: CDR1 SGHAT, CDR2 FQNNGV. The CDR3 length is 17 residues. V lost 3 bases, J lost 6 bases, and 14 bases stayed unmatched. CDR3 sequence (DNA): TGTGCCAGCAGCTTGGGACAGGGCTATTCCTCTGTCCCTGAAGCTTTCTTT. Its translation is CASSLGQGYSSVPEAFF.

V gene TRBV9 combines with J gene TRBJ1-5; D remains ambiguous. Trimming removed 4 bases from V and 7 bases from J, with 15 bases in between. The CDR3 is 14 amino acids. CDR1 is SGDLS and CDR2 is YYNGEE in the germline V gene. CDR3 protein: CASSPLAQAQPQHF. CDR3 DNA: TGTGCCAGCAGCCCCCTGGCCCAAGCCCAGCCCCAGCATTTT.

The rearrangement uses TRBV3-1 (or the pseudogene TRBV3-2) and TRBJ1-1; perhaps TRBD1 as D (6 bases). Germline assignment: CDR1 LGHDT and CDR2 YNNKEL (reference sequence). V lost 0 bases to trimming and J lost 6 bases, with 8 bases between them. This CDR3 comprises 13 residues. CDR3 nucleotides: TGTGCCAGCAGCCAAGATGCAGGGGCTGAAGCTTTCTTT. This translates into CASSQDAGAEAFF.

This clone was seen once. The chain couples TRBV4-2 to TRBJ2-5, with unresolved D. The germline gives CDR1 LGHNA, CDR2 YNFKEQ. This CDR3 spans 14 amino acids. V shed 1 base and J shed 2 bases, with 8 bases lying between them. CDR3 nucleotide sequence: TGTGCCAGCAGCCAAGGAGCAGGACAAGAGACCCAGTACTTC. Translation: CASSQGAGQETQYF.

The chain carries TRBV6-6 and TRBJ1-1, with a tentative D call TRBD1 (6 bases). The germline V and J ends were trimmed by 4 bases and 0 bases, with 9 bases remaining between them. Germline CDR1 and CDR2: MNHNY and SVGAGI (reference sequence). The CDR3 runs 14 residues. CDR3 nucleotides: TGTGCCAGCAGTTTCGGACAGATGAACACTGAAGCTTTCTTT. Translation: CASSFGQMNTEAFF.

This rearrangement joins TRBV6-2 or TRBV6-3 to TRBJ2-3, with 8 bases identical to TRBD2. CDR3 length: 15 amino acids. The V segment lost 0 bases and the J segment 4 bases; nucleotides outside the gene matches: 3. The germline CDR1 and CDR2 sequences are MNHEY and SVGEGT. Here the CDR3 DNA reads TGTGCCAGCAGTTACTCGACGGGGGGGGCAGATACGCAGTATTTT. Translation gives CASSYSTGGADTQYF.

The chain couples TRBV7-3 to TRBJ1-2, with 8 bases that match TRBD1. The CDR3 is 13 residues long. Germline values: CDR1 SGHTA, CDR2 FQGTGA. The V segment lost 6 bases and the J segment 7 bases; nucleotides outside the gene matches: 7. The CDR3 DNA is TGTGCCAGCAGTTCGGACAGGGCGGGTGGCTACACCTTC. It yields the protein CASSSDRAGGYTF.

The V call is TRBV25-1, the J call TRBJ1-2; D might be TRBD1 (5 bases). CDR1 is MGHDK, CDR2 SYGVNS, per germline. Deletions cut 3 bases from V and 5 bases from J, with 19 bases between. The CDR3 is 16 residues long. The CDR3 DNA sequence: TGTGCCAGCAGTGAGCCTGGGACCGGCCTTAGTTATGGCTACACCTTC. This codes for CASSEPGTGLSYGYTF.

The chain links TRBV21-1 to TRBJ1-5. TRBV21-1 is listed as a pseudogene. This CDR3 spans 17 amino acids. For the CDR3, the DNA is TGTGCCAGCAGCGTCTTGGCGGGGGGACGTGCCAATCAGCCCCAGCATTTT. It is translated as CASSVLAGGRANQPQHF.

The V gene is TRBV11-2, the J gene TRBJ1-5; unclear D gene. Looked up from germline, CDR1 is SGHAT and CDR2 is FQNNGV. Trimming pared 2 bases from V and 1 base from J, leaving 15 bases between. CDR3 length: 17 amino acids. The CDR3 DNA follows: TGTGCCAGCAGCTTACAGGCAGGCAGAGGGAGCAATCAGCCCCAGCATTTT. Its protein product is CASSLQAGRGSNQPQHF. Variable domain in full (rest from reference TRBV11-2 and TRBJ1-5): EAGVAQSPRYKIIEKRQSVAFWCNPISGHATLYWYQQILGQGPKLLIQFQNNGVVDDSQLPKDRFSAERLKGVDSTLKIQPAKLEDSAVYLCASSLQAGRGSNQPQHFGDGTRLSIL.

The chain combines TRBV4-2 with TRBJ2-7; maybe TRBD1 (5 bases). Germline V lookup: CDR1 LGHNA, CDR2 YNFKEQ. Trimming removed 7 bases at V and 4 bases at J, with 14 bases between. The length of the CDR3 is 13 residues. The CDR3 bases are TGTGCCAGCATGGGCCAGGGTGCTTACGAGCAGTACTTC. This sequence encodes CASMGQGAYEQYF.

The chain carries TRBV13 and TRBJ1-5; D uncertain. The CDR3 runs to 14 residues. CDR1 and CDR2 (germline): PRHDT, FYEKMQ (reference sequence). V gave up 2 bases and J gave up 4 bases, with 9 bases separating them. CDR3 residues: CASSLRRRNQPQHF. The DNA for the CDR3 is TGTGCCAGCAGCTTACGGAGGAGAAATCAGCCCCAGCATTTT.

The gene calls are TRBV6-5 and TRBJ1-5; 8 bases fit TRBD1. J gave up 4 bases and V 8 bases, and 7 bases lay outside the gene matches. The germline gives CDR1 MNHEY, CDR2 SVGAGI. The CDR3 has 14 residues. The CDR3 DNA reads TGTGCCAGCCGACAGGACAGGGAAAATCAGCCCCAGCATTTT. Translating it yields CASRQDRENQPQHF.

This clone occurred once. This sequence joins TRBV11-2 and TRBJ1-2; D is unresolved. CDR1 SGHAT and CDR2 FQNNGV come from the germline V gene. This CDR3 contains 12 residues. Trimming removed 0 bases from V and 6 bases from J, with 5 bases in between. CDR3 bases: TGTGCCAGCAGCTTAGACTTTCATGGCTACACCTTC. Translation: CASSLDFHGYTF.

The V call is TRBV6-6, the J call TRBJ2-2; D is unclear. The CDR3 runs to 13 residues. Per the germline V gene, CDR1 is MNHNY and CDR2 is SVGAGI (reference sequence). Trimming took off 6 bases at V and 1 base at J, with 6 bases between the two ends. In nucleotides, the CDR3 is TGTGCCAGCAGCCATTGGAACACCGGGGAGCTGTTTTTT. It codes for CASSHWNTGELFF.

The CDR3 nucleotides read TGTGCCAGCCAGATCACAGATACGCAGTATTTT. Translating it yields CASQITDTQYF. The V gene is TRBV2, the J gene TRBJ2-3, with unresolved D. CDR3 length: 11 residues. Germline CDR1 reads SNHLY; CDR2 reads FYNNEI. The V and J ends lost 8 bases and 2 bases respectively, with 5 bases between them.